This TCR beta chain was sequenced for a study of T-cell memory formation after mild COVID-19. Whole-study results and caveats: From day 15 to 85, contracting clones were balanced between CD4 and CD8, whereas later expanders leaned toward CD4+. Pre-infection memory contained some responding clones, which suggested that cross-reactive memory had joined.

As for this clonotype: What it recognizes is unknown.

5'RACE with constant-segment primers built TCRalpha and TCRbeta cDNA libraries with UMIs. TCRdb called the 5' RACE reads again in MiXCR, with one record for every CDR3 protein. The table records hundreds of thousands of distinct CDR3 sequences, roughly 15% of them present only once. The TCR was taken from a man younger than 35 who had mild COVID-19 (a few samples of this study predate the infection). Cell type and time point are not known. Material: PBMCs or a T cell subset sorted from them (not recorded which).

As DNA, the CDR3 is TGCGCCAGCAGCGGGACGGACAGCCTTAACACTGAAGCTTTCTTT. This gives the protein CASSGTDSLNTEAFF. This sequence joins TRBV5-1 and TRBJ1-1, with a weak D call TRBD1 (6 bases). The V end was cut by 4 bases, the J end by 2 bases, with 15 bases between. Germline CDR1 is SGHRS and CDR2 is YFSETQ. The length of the CDR3 is 15 residues.